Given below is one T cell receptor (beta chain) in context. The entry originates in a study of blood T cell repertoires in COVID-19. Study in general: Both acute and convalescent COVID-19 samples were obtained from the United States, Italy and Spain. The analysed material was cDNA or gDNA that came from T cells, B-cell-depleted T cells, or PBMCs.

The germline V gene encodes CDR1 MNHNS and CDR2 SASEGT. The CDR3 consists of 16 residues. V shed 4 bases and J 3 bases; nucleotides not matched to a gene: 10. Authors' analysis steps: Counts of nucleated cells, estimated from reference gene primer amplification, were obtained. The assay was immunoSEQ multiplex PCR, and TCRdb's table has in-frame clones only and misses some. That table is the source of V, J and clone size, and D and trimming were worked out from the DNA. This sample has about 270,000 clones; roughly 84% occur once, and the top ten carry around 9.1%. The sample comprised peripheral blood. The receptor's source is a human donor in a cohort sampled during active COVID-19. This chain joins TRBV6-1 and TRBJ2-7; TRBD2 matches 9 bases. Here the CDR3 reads CASSGPTSGSYYEQYF. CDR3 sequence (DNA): TGTGCCAGCAGTGGCCCGACTAGCGGATCATACTACGAGCAGTACTTC.